Ten or more counts support the clone carrying this T cell receptor (beta chain). No antigen is known for it. PBMCs numbering 2 million and stored at -80 C yielded the unsorted libraries. The V segment lost 1 base and the J segment 5 bases; nucleotides outside the gene matches: 6. Germline V gene lookup returns CDR1 SGHTA and CDR2 FQGTGA. The CDR3 contains 15 residues. The data stem from a study of neurological immune-mediated disorders. Findings of the study overall: Expanded clones shared no identical CDR3 amino acid sequences across subjects, which suggested private TCR-beta repertoires in all groups.

Each TCR transcript was tagged with a 10-nucleotide random UMI during 5'RACE. TCRdb reprocessed the 5' RACE reads with MiXCR, giving one entry per CDR3 protein. The table lists about 84,000 distinct CDR3 sequences, about a tenth of them singletons. Sequencing used PBMCs. The sequence derives from a man between 40 and 49 years old in good health. The chain has TRBV7-3 and TRBJ2-5, with TRBD2 identical over 8 bases. The CDR3 spells CASSLRASGRETQYF. The DNA for the CDR3 is TGTGCCAGCAGCTTAAGGGCTAGCGGGCGGGAGACCCAGTACTTC.